The present T cell receptor beta chain was sequenced within a study of CD8+ T cells in alopecia areata. Findings of the study overall: Normal skin contains resident alphabeta T cells, and these are also sequenced in scalp samples. Patients shared TCRs less clearly than mice did, possibly owing to HLA. An increase in clonality over normal scalp was evident in lesional scalp, especially alopecia totalis/universalis.

RNA, once extracted, was reverse transcribed into cDNA for use as the sequencing template. Data came from immunoSEQ multiplex PCR; TCRdb stores just in-frame clones and leaves some out. The table records 140,000 to 150,000 clones, 62% of them present only once. Sorting separated CD4+ and CD8+ T cells out of PBMCs. About this clone itself: Antigen: not known.

This clonotype was obtained from a human donor in good health. The specimen sequenced was CD8+ T cells sorted from blood.

CDR3: CSVGGTSDYNEQFF. As DNA, the CDR3 is TGCAGCGTGGGAGGGACTAGCGACTACAATGAGCAGTTCTTC. The chain has TRBV29-1 and TRBJ2-1; 10 bases are shared with TRBD2. Trimming removed 6 bases from V and 3 bases from J; junction bases left unmatched: 5. The CDR3 sequence is 14 residues long. The V gene's germline CDR1 is SQVTM and CDR2 ANQGSEA.